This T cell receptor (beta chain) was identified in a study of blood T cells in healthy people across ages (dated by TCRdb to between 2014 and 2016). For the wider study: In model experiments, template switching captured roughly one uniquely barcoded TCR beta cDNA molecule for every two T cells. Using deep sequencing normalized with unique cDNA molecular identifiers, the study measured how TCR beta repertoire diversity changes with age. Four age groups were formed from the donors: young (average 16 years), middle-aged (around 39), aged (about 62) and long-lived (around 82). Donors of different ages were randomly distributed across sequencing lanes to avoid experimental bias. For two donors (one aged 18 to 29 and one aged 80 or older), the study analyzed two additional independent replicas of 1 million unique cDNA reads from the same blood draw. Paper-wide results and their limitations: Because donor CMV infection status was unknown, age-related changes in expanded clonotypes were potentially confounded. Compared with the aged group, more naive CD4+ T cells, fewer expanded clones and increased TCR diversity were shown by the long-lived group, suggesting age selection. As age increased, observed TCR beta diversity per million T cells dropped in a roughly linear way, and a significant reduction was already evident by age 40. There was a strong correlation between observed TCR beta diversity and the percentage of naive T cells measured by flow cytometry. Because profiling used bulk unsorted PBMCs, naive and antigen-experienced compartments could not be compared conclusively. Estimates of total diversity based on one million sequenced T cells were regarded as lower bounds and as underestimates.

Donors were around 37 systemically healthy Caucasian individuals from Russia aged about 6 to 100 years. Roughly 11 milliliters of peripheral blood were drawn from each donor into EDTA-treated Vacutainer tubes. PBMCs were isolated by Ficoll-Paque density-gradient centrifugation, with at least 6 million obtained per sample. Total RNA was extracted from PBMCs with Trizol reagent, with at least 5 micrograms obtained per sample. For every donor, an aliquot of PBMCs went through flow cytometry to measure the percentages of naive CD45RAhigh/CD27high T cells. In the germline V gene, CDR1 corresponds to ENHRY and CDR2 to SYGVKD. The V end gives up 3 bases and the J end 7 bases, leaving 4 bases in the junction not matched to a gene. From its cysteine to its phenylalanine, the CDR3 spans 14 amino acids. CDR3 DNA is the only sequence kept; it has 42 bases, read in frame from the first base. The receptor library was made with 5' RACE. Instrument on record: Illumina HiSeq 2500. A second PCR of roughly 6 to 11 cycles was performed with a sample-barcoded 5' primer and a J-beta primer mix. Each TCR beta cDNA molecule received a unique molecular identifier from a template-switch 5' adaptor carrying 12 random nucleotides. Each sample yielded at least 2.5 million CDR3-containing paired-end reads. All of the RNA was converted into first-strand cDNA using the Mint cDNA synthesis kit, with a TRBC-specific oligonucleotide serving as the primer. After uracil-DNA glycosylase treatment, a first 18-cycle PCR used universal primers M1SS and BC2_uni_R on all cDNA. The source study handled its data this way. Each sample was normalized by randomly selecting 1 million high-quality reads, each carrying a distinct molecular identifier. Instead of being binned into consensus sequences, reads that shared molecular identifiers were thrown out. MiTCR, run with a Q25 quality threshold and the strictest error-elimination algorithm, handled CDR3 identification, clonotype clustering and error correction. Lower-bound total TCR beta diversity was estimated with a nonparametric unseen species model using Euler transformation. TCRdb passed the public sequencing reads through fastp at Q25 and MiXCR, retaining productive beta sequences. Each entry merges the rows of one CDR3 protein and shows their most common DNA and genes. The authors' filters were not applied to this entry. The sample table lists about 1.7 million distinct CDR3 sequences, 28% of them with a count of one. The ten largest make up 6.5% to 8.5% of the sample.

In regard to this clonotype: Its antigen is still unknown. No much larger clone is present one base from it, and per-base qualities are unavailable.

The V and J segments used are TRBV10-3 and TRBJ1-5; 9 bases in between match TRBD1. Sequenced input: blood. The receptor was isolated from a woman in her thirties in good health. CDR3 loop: CAISEGTGRQPQHF. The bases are TGTGCCATCAGTGAAGGGACAGGGAGACAGCCCCAGCATTTT.